One sample yielded the 10 T cell receptor beta chains listed below, sequenced in a study of CD8+ T cells in alopecia areata. Following extraction, RNA underwent reverse transcription to cDNA, which served as the sequencing template. Assay used: immunoSEQ multiplex PCR; TCRdb lists only in-frame clones, some missing. The data contain roughly 250,000 clones, around three fifths of them seen just once; the ten biggest clones take up 0.93%. Treatment indicated: oral pan-JAK inhibitor, 5-10 mg twice daily. The input for sequencing was CD4+ T cells sorted from blood, taken between weeks 51 and 52, from a patient treated with tofacitinib. The receptors were gathered from a human donor with alopecia areata.

The chain carries TRBV2 and TRBJ1-1; D is undetermined. Per the germline V gene, CDR1 is SNHLY and CDR2 is FYNNEI. The CDR3 has 15 residues. V was cut by 5 bases and J by 1 base, with 14 bases left in between. The CDR3 DNA follows: TGTGCCAGCAGTCCAGGCGGCGTGAGGAACACTGAAGCTTTCTTT. Protein: CASSPGGVRNTEAFF. Combining the CDR3 with reference TRBV2 and TRBJ1-1 gives the whole variable domain EPEVTQTPSHQVTQMGQEVILRCVPISNHLYFYWYRQILGQKVEFLVSFYNNEISEKSEIFDDQFSVERPDGSNFTLKIRSTKLEDSAMYFCASSPGGVRNTEAFFGQGTRLTVV.

The rearrangement uses TRBV2 and TRBJ2-7; D is perhaps TRBD1 (5 bases). Trimming shortened V by 6 bases and J by 7 bases, and 13 bases separated the two germline ends. The CDR3 totals 12 residues. Germline values: CDR1 SNHLY, CDR2 FYNNEI. Written as DNA, the CDR3 is TGTGCCAGCAGATTAACAGGTGGTGAGCAGTACTTC. As protein: CASRLTGGEQYF.

This chain links TRBV9 with TRBJ2-1, with a possible D match to TRBD2 (6 bases). The CDR3 is 15 amino acids. CDR1 SGDLS and CDR2 YYNGEE come from the germline V gene. V lost 3 bases, J lost 3 bases, and 13 bases lay in between. The CDR3 DNA follows: TGTGCCAGCAGCGGTAGCGGTGGGATCTACAATGAGCAGTTCTTC. This sequence encodes CASSGSGGIYNEQFF.

The V and J genes are TRBV30 and TRBJ2-5, with 9 nucleotides matching TRBD1. Trimming took 1 base from V and 3 from J; bases not matched to a gene: 6. The V gene's germline CDR1 is GTSNPN and CDR2 SVGIG (reference sequence). The CDR3 is 15 amino acids. The CDR3 spells CAWSALRDREETQYF. DNA of the CDR3: TGTGCCTGGAGTGCACTCCGGGACAGGGAAGAGACCCAGTACTTC.

The chain joins TRBV9 to TRBJ2-1, with D uncertain. Trimming removed 0 bases at V and 10 bases at J, with 8 bases between. This CDR3 is built from 12 residues. Per the germline V gene, CDR1 is SGDLS and CDR2 is YYNGEE. The CDR3 nucleotides read TGTGCCAGCAGCGTAGATTTTGGAGAGCAGTTCTTC. It specifies CASSVDFGEQFF.

The chain combines TRBV15 with TRBJ2-1, with 10 positions matching TRBD2. Trimming removed 7 bases from V and 5 bases from J; junction bases left unmatched: 8. Germline assignment: CDR1 LNHNV and CDR2 YYDKDF (reference sequence). The CDR3 length is 15 residues. CDR3 sequence: CATILPGTSDNEQFF. CDR3 DNA: TGTGCCACCATCCTGCCCGGGACTAGCGACAATGAGCAGTTCTTC.

The chain combines TRBV7-2 with TRBJ1-2; D ambiguous. This CDR3 has 13 amino acids. Germline V lookup: CDR1 SGHTA, CDR2 FQGNSA. V was clipped by 3 bases and J by 6 bases, with 11 bases between them. The CDR3 DNA follows: TGTGCCAGCAGCTTGGCAGAACGGGATGGCTACACCTTC. This encodes CASSLAERDGYTF.

The chain couples TRBV29-1 to TRBJ1-5; 9 bases match TRBD1. The V gene end was trimmed by 4 bases and the J gene end by 7 bases; junction bases not matched to a gene: 2. The germline V gene has CDR1 SQVTM and CDR2 ANQGSEA. This CDR3 contains 12 residues. This CDR3 reads CSVGDRGQPQHF. CDR3 in DNA: TGCAGCGTTGGTGACAGGGGGCAGCCCCAGCATTTT.

The chain employs TRBV25-1 and TRBJ1-1; TRBD1 matches at 10 bases. The CDR3 runs to 14 residues. CDR1 and CDR2 (germline): MGHDK, SYGVNS. With V trimmed by 0 bases and J by 6 bases, 1 base remained unmatched. The CDR3 coding sequence is TGTGCCAGCAGTGAATATGGGACAGGGGCTGAAGCTTTCTTT. This codes for CASSEYGTGAEAFF.

The chain combines TRBV5-1 with TRBJ1-2; no firm D call. Trimming removed 0 bases at V and 0 bases at J, with 9 bases between. Germline CDR1 reads SGHRS; CDR2 reads YFSETQ. The CDR3 contains 15 residues. CDR3 in DNA: TGCGCCAGCAGCTTGGCAGGTGCCCCTAACTATGGCTACACCTTC. It translates to CASSLAGAPNYGYTF.